This T cell receptor beta chain was captured by sequencing in a study of CD8+CD57+ T cells in acquired aplastic anemia. The use of genomic DNA as template underpinned the TCR beta VDJ and CDR3 profiling. MiXCR, run by TCRdb on the reads, gives a single entry per CDR3 protein. This table has 450,000 to 600,000 distinct CDR3 sequences, around 33% appearing once. Patients who underwent sequencing had shown CD8+CD57+ cell expansion by flow cytometry. Germline-derived CDR1 and CDR2 are SGHTA and FQGNSA. V lost 5 bases to trimming and J lost 6 bases; unmatched junction nucleotides: 9. This CDR3 has 14 residues.

This TCR came from a human donor with aplastic anemia. The rearrangement joins TRBV7-2 to TRBJ1-1; TRBD1 matches at 7 bases. Material: sorted CD4+, CD8+, or CD8+CD57+ T cells (not recorded which) from PBMCs. CDR3 in amino acids: CASSLDRFNAEAFF. CDR3 nucleotide sequence: TGTGCCAGCAGCCTGGACAGGTTTAACGCTGAAGCTTTCTTT.